The sequence of this T cell receptor beta chain was determined in a study of cytomegalovirus exposure and HLA in healthy donors. Notes on the study in general: It was assumed in the presence/absence analyses that sequencing depth was roughly uniform across donors. It was likely that a cluster of highly shared sequence variants was a sequencing artifact. An apparent linkage of common viral pathogens to several of the most significant clusters emerged in a later analysis.

Vbeta (60) and Jbeta (13) primers were used in the PCR. Data came from immunoSEQ multiplex PCR; TCRdb stores just in-frame clones and leaves some out. This sample carries approximately 160,000 clones, around 80% of them seen once, and the ten largest clones take roughly 4.8%. Germline CDR1 SGHDN, CDR2 FVKESK. V lost 2 bases and J lost 3, with 8 bases in between. The CDR3 is 14 amino acids. This clone was seen a single time. Its antigen is still unknown. This receptor was obtained from a woman in her forties or fifties in good health and CMV-seropositive. Sequencing was done on a sample of PBMCs. This rearrangement joins TRBV14 to TRBJ2-1; tentatively, D is TRBD1 (6 bases). CDR3 sequence: CASSQLRGYNEQFF. CDR3 in DNA: TGTGCCAGCAGCCAACTCAGGGGCTACAATGAGCAGTTCTTC.